This record covers a single TCR beta chain. This entry comes from a study of blood T cell repertoires in COVID-19. At the level of the study: Italy, Spain and the United States were the sources of the convalescent and acute COVID-19 samples. From T cells, B-cell-depleted T cells, or PBMCs came the material, which was cDNA or gDNA.

Germline loops: CDR1 MDHEN, CDR2 SYDVKM. CDR3 length: 15 amino acids. The J segment lost 8 bases and the V segment lost 8 bases, leaving 13 bases of the junction unmatched. Per the authors' pipeline: Nucleated cell number was recorded as an estimate derived from reference gene primer amplification. Here immunoSEQ multiplex PCR was the method, and the copy in TCRdb shows in-frame clones only, minus some. V, J and clone size are taken as reported in that table, and D and trimming were inferred from the DNA itself. The data contain tens of thousands of clones, 79% of them seen just once; the ten biggest clones take up approximately 25%.

This chain uses TRBV28 with TRBJ2-4; 9 bases align to TRBD1. This clonotype was obtained from a man aged 60 to 69 with active or convalescent COVID-19. Sample: peripheral blood. For the CDR3, the DNA is TGTGCCAGCGGTCAGAGGGGACAGGGTATTGACATTCAGTACTTC. This codes for CASGQRGQGIDIQYF.